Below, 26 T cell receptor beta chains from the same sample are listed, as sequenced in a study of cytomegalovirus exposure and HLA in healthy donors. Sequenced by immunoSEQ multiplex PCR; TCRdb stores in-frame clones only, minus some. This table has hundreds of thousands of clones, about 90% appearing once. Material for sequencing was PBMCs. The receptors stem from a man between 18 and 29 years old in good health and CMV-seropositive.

This chain's CDR3 is CSVAGQNSNQPQHF. The CDR3 DNA follows: TGCAGCGTTGCAGGACAGAATAGCAATCAGCCCCAGCATTTT. This rearrangement joins TRBV29-1 to TRBJ1-5, with a possible D match to TRBD1 (6 bases). This CDR3 comprises 14 residues. V lost 4 bases and J 0 bases, leaving 10 bases between the germline ends. Germline CDR1 reads SQVTM; CDR2 reads ANQGSEA.

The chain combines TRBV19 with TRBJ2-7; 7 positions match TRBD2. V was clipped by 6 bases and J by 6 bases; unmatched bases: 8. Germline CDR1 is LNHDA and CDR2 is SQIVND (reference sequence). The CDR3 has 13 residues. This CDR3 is CASSPGLTSEQYF. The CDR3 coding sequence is TGTGCCAGTAGCCCGGGACTAACAAGCGAGCAGTACTTC.

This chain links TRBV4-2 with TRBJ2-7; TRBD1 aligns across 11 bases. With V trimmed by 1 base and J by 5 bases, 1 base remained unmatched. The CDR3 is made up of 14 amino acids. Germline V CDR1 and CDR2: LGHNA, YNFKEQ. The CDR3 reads CASSQGTGGDEQYF. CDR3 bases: TGTGCCAGCAGCCAAGGGACAGGGGGCGACGAGCAGTACTTC.

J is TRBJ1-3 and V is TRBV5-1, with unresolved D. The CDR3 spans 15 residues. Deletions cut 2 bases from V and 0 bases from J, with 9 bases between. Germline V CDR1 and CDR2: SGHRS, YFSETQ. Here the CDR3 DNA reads TGCGCCAGCAGCTTCGAGGGCACCTCTGGAAACACCATATATTTT. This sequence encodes CASSFEGTSGNTIYF.

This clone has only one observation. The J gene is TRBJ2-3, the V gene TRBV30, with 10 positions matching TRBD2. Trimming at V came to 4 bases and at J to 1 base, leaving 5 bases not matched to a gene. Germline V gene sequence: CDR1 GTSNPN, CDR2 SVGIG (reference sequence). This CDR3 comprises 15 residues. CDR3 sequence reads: CAWTPGTSGTDTQYF. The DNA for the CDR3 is TGTGCCTGGACCCCCGGGACTAGCGGCACAGATACGCAGTATTTT.

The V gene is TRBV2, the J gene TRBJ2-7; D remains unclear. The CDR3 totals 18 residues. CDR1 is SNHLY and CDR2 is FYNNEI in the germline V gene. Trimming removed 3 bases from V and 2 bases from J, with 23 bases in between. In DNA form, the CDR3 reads TGTGCCAGCAGTGATCAGTCATTGGGCAGCCATATTACCTACGAGCAGTACTTC. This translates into CASSDQSLGSHITYEQYF.

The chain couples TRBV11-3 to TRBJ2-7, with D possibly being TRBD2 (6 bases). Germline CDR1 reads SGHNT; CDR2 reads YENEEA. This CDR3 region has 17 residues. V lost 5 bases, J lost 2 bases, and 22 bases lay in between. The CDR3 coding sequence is TGTGCCAGCAGCCTCTCATTTGGGGGAGGATCCCCCTACGAGCAGTACTTC. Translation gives CASSLSFGGGSPYEQYF.

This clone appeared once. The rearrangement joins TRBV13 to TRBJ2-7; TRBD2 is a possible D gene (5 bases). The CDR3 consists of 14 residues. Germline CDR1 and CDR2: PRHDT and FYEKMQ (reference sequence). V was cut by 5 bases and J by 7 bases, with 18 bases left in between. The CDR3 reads CASSPRTPSEEQYF. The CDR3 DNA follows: TGTGCCAGCAGCCCCAGGACTCCCAGTGAAGAGCAGTACTTC.

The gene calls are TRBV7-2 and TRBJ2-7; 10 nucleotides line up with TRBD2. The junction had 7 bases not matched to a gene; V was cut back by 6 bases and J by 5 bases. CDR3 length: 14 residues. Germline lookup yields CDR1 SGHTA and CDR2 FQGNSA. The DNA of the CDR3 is TGTGCCAGCAGTCCGGGACTAGCGATCCACGAGCAGTACTTC. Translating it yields CASSPGLAIHEQYF.

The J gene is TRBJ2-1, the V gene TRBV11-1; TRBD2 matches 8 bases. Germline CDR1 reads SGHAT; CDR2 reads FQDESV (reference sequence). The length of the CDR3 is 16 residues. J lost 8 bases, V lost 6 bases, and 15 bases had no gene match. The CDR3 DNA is TGTGCCAGCAGACCCTTTGACGGGAGGGGGGTCTATGAGCAGTTCTTC. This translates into CASRPFDGRGVYEQFF.

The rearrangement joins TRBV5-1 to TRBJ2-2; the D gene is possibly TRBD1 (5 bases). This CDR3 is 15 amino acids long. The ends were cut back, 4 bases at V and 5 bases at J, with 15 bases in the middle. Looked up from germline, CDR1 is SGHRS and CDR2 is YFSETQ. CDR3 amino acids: CASSLDRRVTGELFF. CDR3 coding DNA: TGCGCCAGCAGCCTCGACAGAAGGGTTACCGGGGAGCTGTTTTTT.

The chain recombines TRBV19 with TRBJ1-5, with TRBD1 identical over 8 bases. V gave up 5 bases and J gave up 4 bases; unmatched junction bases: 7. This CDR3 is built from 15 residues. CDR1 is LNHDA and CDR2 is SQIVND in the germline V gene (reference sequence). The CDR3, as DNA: TGTGCCAGTAGTCCCCAGGGGGCAGGGAATCAGCCCCAGCATTTT. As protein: CASSPQGAGNQPQHF.

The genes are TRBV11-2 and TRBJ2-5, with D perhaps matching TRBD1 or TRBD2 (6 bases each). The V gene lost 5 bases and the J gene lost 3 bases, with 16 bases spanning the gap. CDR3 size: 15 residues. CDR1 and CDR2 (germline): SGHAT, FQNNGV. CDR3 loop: CASSGGRATKETQYF. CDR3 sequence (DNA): TGTGCCAGCAGCGGGGGGCGGGCCACAAAAGAGACCCAGTACTTC.

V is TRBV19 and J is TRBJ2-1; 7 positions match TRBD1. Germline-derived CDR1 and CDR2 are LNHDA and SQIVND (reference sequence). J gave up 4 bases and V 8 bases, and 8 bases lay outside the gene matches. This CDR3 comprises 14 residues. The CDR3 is CASGRDSLYNEQFF. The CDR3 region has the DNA TGTGCCAGTGGCCGGGACAGTCTTTACAATGAGCAGTTCTTC. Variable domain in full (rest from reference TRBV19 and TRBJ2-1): DGGITQSPKYLFRKEGQNVTLSCEQNLNHDAMYWYRQDPGQGLRLIYYSQIVNDFQKGDIAEGYSVSREKKESFPLTVTSAQKNPTAFYLCASGRDSLYNEQFFGPGTRLTVL.

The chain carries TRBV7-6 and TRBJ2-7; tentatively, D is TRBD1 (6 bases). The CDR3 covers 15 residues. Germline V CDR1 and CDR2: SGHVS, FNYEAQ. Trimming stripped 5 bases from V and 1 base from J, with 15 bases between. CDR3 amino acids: CASSPGVLGSYEQYF. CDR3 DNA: TGTGCCAGCAGCCCAGGGGTTTTGGGGTCCTACGAGCAGTACTTC.

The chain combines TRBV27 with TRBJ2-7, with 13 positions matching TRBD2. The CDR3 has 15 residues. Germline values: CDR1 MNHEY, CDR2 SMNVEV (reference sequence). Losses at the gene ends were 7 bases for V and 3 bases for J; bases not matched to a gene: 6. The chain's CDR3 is CASTLLAGGIYEQYF. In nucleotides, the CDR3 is TGTGCCAGCACCTTACTAGCGGGAGGGATCTACGAGCAGTACTTC.

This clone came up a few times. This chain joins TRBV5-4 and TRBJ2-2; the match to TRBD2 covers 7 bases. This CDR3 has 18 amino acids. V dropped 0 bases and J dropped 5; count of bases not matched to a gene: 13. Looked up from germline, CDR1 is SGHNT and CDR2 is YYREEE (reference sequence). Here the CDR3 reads CASSLGFRQRGGTGELFF. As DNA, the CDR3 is TGTGCCAGCAGCTTGGGCTTTCGGCAGCGGGGAGGGACCGGGGAGCTGTTTTTT.

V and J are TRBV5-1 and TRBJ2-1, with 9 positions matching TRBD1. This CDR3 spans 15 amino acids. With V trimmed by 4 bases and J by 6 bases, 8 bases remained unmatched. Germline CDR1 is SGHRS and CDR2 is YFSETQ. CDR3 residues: CASSVGGQGGNEQFF. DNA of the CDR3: TGCGCCAGCAGCGTTGGGGGACAGGGTGGCAATGAGCAGTTCTTC.

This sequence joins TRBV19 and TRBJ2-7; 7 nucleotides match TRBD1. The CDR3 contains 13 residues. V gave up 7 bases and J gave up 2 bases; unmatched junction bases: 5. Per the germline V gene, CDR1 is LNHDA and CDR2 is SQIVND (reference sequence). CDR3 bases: TGTGCCAGTAAGGAGACAGGGACCTACGAGCAGTACTTC. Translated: CASKETGTYEQYF.

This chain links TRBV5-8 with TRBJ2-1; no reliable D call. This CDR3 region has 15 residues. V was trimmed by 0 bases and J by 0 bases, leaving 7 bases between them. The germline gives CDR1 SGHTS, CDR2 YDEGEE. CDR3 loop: CASSLGSISYNEQFF. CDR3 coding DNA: TGTGCCAGCAGCTTGGGAAGCATCTCCTACAATGAGCAGTTCTTC.

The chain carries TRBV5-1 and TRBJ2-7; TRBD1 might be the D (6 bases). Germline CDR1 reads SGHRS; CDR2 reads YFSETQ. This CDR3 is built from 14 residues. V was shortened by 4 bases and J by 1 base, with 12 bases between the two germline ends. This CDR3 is CASSAFTGSYEQYF. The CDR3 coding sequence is TGCGCCAGCAGCGCATTTACAGGGTCCTACGAGCAGTACTTC.

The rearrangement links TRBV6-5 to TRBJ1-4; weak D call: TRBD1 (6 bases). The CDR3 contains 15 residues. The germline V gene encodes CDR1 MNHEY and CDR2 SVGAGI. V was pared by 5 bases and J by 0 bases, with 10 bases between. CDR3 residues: CASSIRGTTNEKLFF. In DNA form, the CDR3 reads TGTGCCAGCAGTATCAGGGGAACAACTAATGAAAAACTGTTTTTT.

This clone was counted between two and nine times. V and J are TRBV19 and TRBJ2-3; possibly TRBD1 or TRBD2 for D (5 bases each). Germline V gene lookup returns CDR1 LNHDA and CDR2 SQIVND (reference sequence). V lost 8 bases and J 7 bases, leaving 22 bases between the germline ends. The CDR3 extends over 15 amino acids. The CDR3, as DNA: TGTGCCAGTGGGGTACCGGGGCTACACCCTAATACGCAGTATTTT. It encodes CASGVPGLHPNTQYF.

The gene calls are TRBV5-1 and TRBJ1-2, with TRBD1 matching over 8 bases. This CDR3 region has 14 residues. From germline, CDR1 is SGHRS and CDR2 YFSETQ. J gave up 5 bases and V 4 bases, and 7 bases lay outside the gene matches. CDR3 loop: CASSGLTGDYGYTF. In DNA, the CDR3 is TGCGCCAGCAGCGGATTGACAGGGGATTATGGCTACACCTTC. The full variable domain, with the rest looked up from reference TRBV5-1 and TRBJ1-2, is KAGVTQTPRYLIKTRGQQVTLSCSPISGHRSVSWYQQTPGQGLQFLFEYFSETQRNKGNFPGRFSGRQFSNSRSEMNVSTLELGDSALYLCASSGLTGDYGYTFGSGTRLTVV.

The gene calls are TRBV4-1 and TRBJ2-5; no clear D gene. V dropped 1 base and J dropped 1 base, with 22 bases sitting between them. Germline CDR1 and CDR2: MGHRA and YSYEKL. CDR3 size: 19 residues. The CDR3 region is CASSQGHFVYSKFQETQYF. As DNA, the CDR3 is TGCGCCAGCAGCCAAGGCCATTTCGTCTACAGCAAGTTCCAAGAGACCCAGTACTTC.

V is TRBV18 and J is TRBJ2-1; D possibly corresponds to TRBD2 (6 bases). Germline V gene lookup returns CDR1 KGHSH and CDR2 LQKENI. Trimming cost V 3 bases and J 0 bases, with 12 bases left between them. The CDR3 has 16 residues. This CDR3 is CASSPLVGSSYNEQFF. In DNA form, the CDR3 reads TGTGCCAGCTCACCCCTTGTCGGGAGCTCCTACAATGAGCAGTTCTTC.